This T cell receptor beta chain was found in a study of shared clonotypes between healthy human individuals. CD4+ cell separation produced CD45RA+ naive and CD45RA-negative memory subsets. The CDR3 extends over 11 amino acids. V was trimmed by 5 bases and J by 8 bases, leaving 6 bases between them. Germline values: CDR1 SGHVS, CDR2 FQNEAQ. Sequenced by immunoSEQ multiplex PCR; TCRdb stores in-frame clones only, minus some. The sample lists 2 million to 3 million clones; over 85% were seen once. The genes are TRBV7-8 and TRBJ1-4; no firm D call. The sequencing sample was made of naive CD4+ T cells from PBMCs. Regarding subset: CD45RA+ positively selected. The receptor was derived from a man aged 18 to 29 in good health. Some clones in this sample may be carry-over from other donors' samples. The CDR3 nucleotides read TGTGCCAGCAGCAACCGGGAAAAACTGTTTTTT. Amino acid sequence: CASSNREKLFF.